This T cell receptor beta chain is from a study of graft-versus-host responses after intestinal transplantation. Study-level background: Recipients had multivisceral, liver-intestinal, or isolated intestinal transplants. Tacrolimus and steroids were given for 3 to 4 years to all recipients after anti-thymocyte globulin induction. Study conclusions and caveats: Recipient marrow showed GvH clones, some seen first in ileum or blood. Patients with graft-donor T cell macrochimerism had high graft-versus-host to host-versus-graft clonal ratios in allografts.

Sequenced by immunoSEQ multiplex PCR; TCRdb stores in-frame clones only, minus some. This table has 100,000 or so clones, roughly 89% appearing once. For this clone: Its cognate antigen is unknown.

V was trimmed by 6 bases and J by 7 bases, leaving 26 bases between them. This CDR3 spans 17 amino acids. The chain recombines TRBV5-3 with TRBJ2-1; perhaps TRBD2 as D (6 bases). TRBV5-3 is filed as an ORF, its function uncertain. This sequence was found in a human donor who was the organ donor for an intestinal transplant. This sample comprised unstimulated CD4+ T cells sorted from spleen or lymph node cells, obtained before transplant. As DNA, the CDR3 is TGTGCCAGAACGGTTTTTGGCCCACTAGCTCGAAAAAATGAGCAGTTCTTC. This encodes CARTVFGPLARKNEQFF.